This T cell receptor (beta chain) was sequenced in a study of blood T cell repertoires in COVID-19. Overall study: Samples taken during acute and convalescent COVID-19 were collected in the United States, Italy and Spain. T cells, B-cell-depleted T cells, or PBMCs supplied cDNA or gDNA.

Source study methods: Amplification of reference gene primers provided the estimated nucleated cell counts. Method: immunoSEQ multiplex PCR; TCRdb's copy keeps in-frame clones and lacks some. The DNA gave D and trimming, while V, J and clone size come from that table. This repertoire shows 100,000 to 150,000 clones, about 85% found once; its top ten account for approximately 6.6%. This receptor was taken from an elderly man with active or convalescent COVID-19. The source material was peripheral blood.

The CDR3 sequence: CASSQDGGGFWNYGYTF. In nucleotides, the CDR3 is TGCGCCAGCAGCCAAGATGGGGGGGGCTTTTGGAACTATGGCTACACCTTC. The chain employs TRBV4-1 and TRBJ1-2, with a weak D call TRBD1 (6 bases). V was shortened by 0 bases and J by 2 bases, with 16 bases between the two germline ends. This CDR3 has 17 residues. Germline V gene data show CDR1 as MGHRA and CDR2 as YSYEKL.